This entry lists 30 T cell receptor beta chains sequenced from one sample in a study of blood T cell repertoires in COVID-19. Profiling relied on immunoSEQ multiplex PCR, and the TCRdb table lists in-frame clones only, not all of them. The sample shows roughly 200,000 clones, 85% of them seen only once. Sequencing input: PBMCs or T cells enriched from blood (not recorded which). These TCRs come from a man aged 35 to 55 who had recovered from COVID-19.

This chain uses TRBV27 with TRBJ1-1, with D possibly matching TRBD1 (5 bases). The CDR3 runs 15 residues. V shed 4 bases and J shed 2 bases, with 14 bases lying between them. Germline V gene data show CDR1 as MNHEY and CDR2 as SMNVEV (reference sequence). The CDR3 region is CASSSRGTDNTEAFF. Written as DNA, the CDR3 is TGTGCCAGCAGTTCCCGCGGGACGGACAACACTGAAGCTTTCTTT.

The rearrangement links TRBV27 to TRBJ1-2, with 10 positions matching TRBD1. CDR1 and CDR2 from the germline V gene are MNHEY and SMNVEV (reference sequence). The CDR3 has 14 amino acids. The J segment lost 8 bases and the V segment lost 6 bases, leaving 9 bases of the junction unmatched. The CDR3 is CASRGQGRVTGYTF. In nucleotides, the CDR3 is TGTGCCAGCAGGGGACAGGGGAGGGTTACCGGCTACACCTTC.

The genes are TRBV5-7 and TRBJ1-5, with no clear D. TRBV5-7 is an ORF, with its function uncertain. The CDR3 has 16 residues. The V and J ends lost 4 bases and 0 bases respectively, with 14 bases between them. This CDR3 reads CASSPGRINSNQPQHF. The CDR3 DNA follows: TGTGCCAGCAGCCCGGGGAGGATAAATAGCAATCAGCCCCAGCATTTT.

The chain combines TRBV5-5 with TRBJ2-5, with D possibly being TRBD2 (6 bases). This CDR3 comprises 15 residues. V shed 4 bases and J shed 5 bases, with 18 bases lying between them. Per germline, CDR1 SGHKS and CDR2 YYEKEE (reference sequence). The CDR3 loop reads CASSPGVPTGETQYF. In DNA form, the CDR3 reads TGTGCCAGCAGCCCGGGAGTCCCGACGGGGGAGACCCAGTACTTC.

The chain couples TRBV30 to TRBJ1-3; no definite D call. Germline CDR1 is GTSNPN and CDR2 is SVGIG (reference sequence). The ends were cut back, 4 bases at V and 9 bases at J, with 19 bases in the middle. The CDR3 contains 14 residues. The CDR3 DNA follows: TGTGCCTGGACTGGGCCCGCGGGGTTGACCACCATATATTTT. This encodes CAWTGPAGLTTIYF.

The rearrangement links TRBV9 to TRBJ2-1; TRBD2 matches at 7 bases. Per the germline V gene, CDR1 is SGDLS and CDR2 is YYNGEE. V shed 3 bases and J 6 bases; nucleotides not matched to a gene: 9. This CDR3 is 15 amino acids long. The CDR3 DNA sequence: TGTGCCAGCAGCGGCACTAGCGCCACCGGCAATGAGCAGTTCTTC. It is translated as CASSGTSATGNEQFF.

The chain joins TRBV5-1 to TRBJ2-3; no definite D call. Germline loops: CDR1 SGHRS, CDR2 YFSETQ. V lost 8 bases and J 8 bases, leaving 18 bases between the germline ends. The CDR3 loop spans 13 amino acids. The CDR3: CASNPDGPGTQYF. Written as DNA, the CDR3 is TGCGCCAGTAACCCAGACGGTCCAGGTACGCAGTATTTT.

CDR3 bases: TGTGCCACCAGTGATAGGACTTTCAATCAGCCCCAGCATTTT. Translating it yields CATSDRTFNQPQHF. The chain combines TRBV24-1 with TRBJ1-5; D is unclear. Germline CDR1 KGHDR, CDR2 SFDVKD. The CDR3 loop spans 14 amino acids. V shed 3 bases and J shed 3 bases, with 8 bases lying between them.

This clone came up once. The V call is TRBV10-2, the J call TRBJ2-7, with 8 bases lining up with TRBD2. The V gene's germline CDR1 is WSHSY and CDR2 SAAADI. The CDR3 runs 15 residues. The ends lost 6 bases at V and 0 bases at J; junction bases unmatched: 7. CDR3 protein: CASSGGLAVSYEQYF. The CDR3 coding sequence is TGCGCCAGCAGCGGCGGACTAGCAGTCTCCTACGAGCAGTACTTC.

Only a few counts were recorded for this clone. The chain joins TRBV5-5 to TRBJ1-5; D gene uncertain. V lost 4 bases, J lost 2 bases, and 13 bases lay in between. Germline V gives CDR1 SGHKS, CDR2 YYEKEE (reference sequence). This CDR3 spans 15 amino acids. CDR3: CASSHQAAGNQPQHF. DNA of the CDR3: TGTGCCAGCAGCCACCAGGCAGCCGGCAATCAGCCCCAGCATTTT.

The chain recombines TRBV4-1 with TRBJ1-6; D may be TRBD1 (5 bases). With 4 bases removed from V and 3 bases from J, the gap between germline ends came to 16 bases. The CDR3 has 17 amino acids. The germline CDR1 and CDR2 sequences are MGHRA and YSYEKL. In DNA, the CDR3 is TGCGCCAGCAGCCCAACCCAGGGAAGAATCTATAATTCACCCCTCCACTTT. Encoded protein: CASSPTQGRIYNSPLHF.

The V gene is TRBV12-3 or TRBV12-4, the J gene TRBJ2-3, with a weak D call TRBD2 (5 bases). V lost 5 bases, J lost 2 bases, and 8 bases lay in between. This CDR3 contains 13 residues. The CDR3 region is CASSTGVTDTQYF. The CDR3, as DNA: TGTGCCAGCAGTACCGGGGTCACAGATACGCAGTATTTT.

This clone has only one observation. The DNA of the CDR3 is TGTGCCAGCAGCTTAAGCGTGGGACTAGCGGTGCAGTACTTC. This sequence encodes CASSLSVGLAVQYF. The gene calls are TRBV13 and TRBJ2-7; 11 bases are a match to TRBD2. The germline V gene has CDR1 PRHDT and CDR2 FYEKMQ (reference sequence). This CDR3 is built from 14 residues. The V and J ends lost 2 bases and 9 bases, in that order; junction bases with no gene match: 6. Full variable domain (outside the CDR3, taken from reference TRBV13 and TRBJ2-7): AAGVIQSPRHLIKEKRETATLKCYPIPRHDTVYWYQQGPGQDPQFLISFYEKMQSDKGSIPDRFSAQQFSDYHSELNMSSLELGDSALYFCASSLSVGLAVQYFGPGTRLTVT.

The genes are TRBV10-3 and TRBJ2-2, with TRBD1 identical over 7 bases. V shed 11 bases, J shed 0 bases, and the junction held 3 bases outside the gene matches. This CDR3 is built from 13 residues. The germline CDR1 and CDR2 sequences are ENHRY and SYGVKD. The CDR3 sequence is CAVGQANTGELFF. The CDR3 bases are TGTGCCGTCGGACAGGCGAACACCGGGGAGCTGTTTTTT.

As concerns this clone: This sample includes further DNA sequences coding for the same CDR3. The chain is built from TRBV29-1 and TRBJ2-5; 9 bases line up with TRBD2. CDR1 and CDR2 (germline): SQVTM, ANQGSEA. The J segment lost 5 bases and the V segment lost 4 bases, leaving 8 bases of the junction unmatched. CDR3 size: 14 residues. The CDR3 reads CSVAPGLAGETQYF. CDR3 DNA: TGCAGCGTTGCTCCGGGACTAGCAGGGGAGACCCAGTACTTC. Looking up the rest from reference TRBV29-1 and TRBJ2-5 gives the full variable domain: SAVISQKPSRDICQRGTSLTIQCQVDSQVTMMFWYRQQPGQSLTLIATANQGSEATYESGFVIDKFPISRPNLTFSTLTVSNMSPEDSSIYLCSVAPGLAGETQYFGPGTRLLVL.

J is TRBJ2-5 and V is TRBV5-6; 12 bases fit TRBD2. CDR3 length equals 17 residues. Looked up from germline, CDR1 is SGHDT and CDR2 is YYEEEE. With V trimmed by 0 bases and J by 4 bases, 7 bases remained unmatched. The DNA of the CDR3 is TGTGCCAGCAGCTTGGTCCTAGCGGGAGGGCCGGGAGAGACCCAGTACTTC. This codes for CASSLVLAGGPGETQYF.

The chain links TRBV2 to TRBJ1-1; 9 bases map to TRBD1. Unmatched junction bases numbered 8, after V lost 5 bases and J lost 7 bases. The CDR3 has 14 residues. The germline CDR1 and CDR2 sequences are SNHLY and FYNNEI. In DNA, the CDR3 is TGTGCCAGCAGTAAGGACAGGGGCTATGGTGAAGCTTTCTTT. This encodes CASSKDRGYGEAFF.

The J gene is TRBJ1-4, the V gene TRBV11-2; TRBD1 is a possible D gene (5 bases). This CDR3 is 14 amino acids long. CDR1 and CDR2 from the germline V gene are SGHAT and FQNNGV. The V and J ends lost 3 bases and 4 bases respectively, with 9 bases between them. The CDR3 coding sequence is TGTGCCAGCAGCTTTCAGGGTGGTAATGAAAAACTGTTTTTT. It translates to CASSFQGGNEKLFF.

This sequence joins TRBV4-1 and TRBJ1-5, with D unclear. Trimming stripped 6 bases from V and 0 bases from J, with 15 bases between. This CDR3 is 16 amino acids long. Germline V gene sequence: CDR1 MGHRA, CDR2 YSYEKL. CDR3 sequence: CASSKEPFLSNQPQHF. CDR3 bases: TGCGCCAGCAGTAAAGAGCCGTTTCTTAGCAATCAGCCCCAGCATTTT.

The rearrangement joins TRBV7-2 to TRBJ1-5, with 9 bases fitting TRBD1. Trimming at V came to 4 bases and at J to 4 bases, leaving 5 bases not matched to a gene. In germline, CDR1 is SGHTA, CDR2 FQGNSA. This CDR3 contains 15 residues. This chain's CDR3 is CASSYKQGANQPQHF. In DNA, the CDR3 is TGTGCCAGCAGCTATAAACAGGGGGCGAATCAGCCCCAGCATTTT.

CDR3 sequence (DNA): TGTGCCAGCAGCCCCACACAAAGCAATGAGCAGTTCTTC. It is translated as CASSPTQSNEQFF. This chain uses TRBV11-2 with TRBJ2-1; D is ambiguous. Germline CDR1 SGHAT, CDR2 FQNNGV. V dropped 5 bases and J dropped 6 bases, with 11 bases sitting between them. CDR3 length: 13 residues.

The V call is TRBV6-5, the J call TRBJ1-2, with 7 bases identical to TRBD1. The J segment lost 8 bases and the V segment lost 8 bases, leaving 8 bases of the junction unmatched. Germline CDR1 is MNHEY and CDR2 is SVGAGI. The CDR3 has 12 amino acids. The CDR3 coding sequence is TGTGCCAGCCTCCTAGGGGGCCGGGGCTACACCTTC. Protein product: CASLLGGRGYTF.

V gene TRBV30 combines with J gene TRBJ2-1; 14 positions agree with TRBD2. The CDR3 extends over 14 amino acids. The V gene end was trimmed by 4 bases and the J gene end by 8 bases; junction bases not matched to a gene: 4. Germline V gene data show CDR1 as GTSNPN and CDR2 as SVGIG (reference sequence). DNA for the CDR3: TGTGCCTGGAATACGGGACTAGCGGGAGATGAGCAGTTCTTC. Amino acid sequence: CAWNTGLAGDEQFF.

The CDR3 nucleotides are TGTGCCAGCAGACCTGGCGGGGGAGGGGACGAGACCCAGTACTTC. Protein product: CASRPGGGGDETQYF. This rearrangement joins TRBV27 to TRBJ2-5, with 7 bases matching TRBD2. The ends lost 6 bases at V and 5 bases at J; junction bases unmatched: 12. The CDR3 runs to 15 residues. Germline CDR1 MNHEY, CDR2 SMNVEV (reference sequence).

The CDR3 sequence: CASSVRQGADEAFF. The CDR3 nucleotides read TGCGCCAGCAGCGTCAGACAGGGGGCGGATGAAGCTTTCTTT. The J gene is TRBJ1-1, the V gene TRBV4-1, with 10 positions matching TRBD1. V was pared by 5 bases and J by 7 bases, with 7 bases of the junction left unmatched. This CDR3 comprises 14 residues. The germline V gene encodes CDR1 MGHRA and CDR2 YSYEKL.

This chain connects TRBV11-2 to TRBJ1-2; D call uncertain. CDR3 size: 13 residues. Germline V gene data show CDR1 as SGHAT and CDR2 as FQNNGV. The V and J ends lost 5 bases and 3 bases respectively, with 10 bases between them. The CDR3 sequence: CASSQRTDYGYTF. DNA for the CDR3: TGTGCCAGCAGCCAGCGGACGGACTATGGCTACACCTTC.

The J gene is TRBJ2-2, the V gene TRBV4-1, with 10 bases identical to TRBD1. The CDR3 length is 16 residues. V trimming: 2 bases; J trimming: 4 bases; junction bases outside the gene matches: 4. CDR1 is MGHRA and CDR2 is YSYEKL in the germline V gene. CDR3 nucleotide sequence: TGCGCCAGCAGCCAATCCCGGACAGGGGGCACCGGGGAGCTGTTTTTT. Protein: CASSQSRTGGTGELFF.

The genes are TRBV30 and TRBJ1-5; D remains unclear. Trimming removed 2 bases from V and 6 bases from J, with 11 bases in between. Germline CDR1 is GTSNPN and CDR2 is SVGIG (reference sequence). The CDR3 loop spans 13 amino acids. CDR3 in DNA: TGTGCCTGGAGTCTTCCGACTCGTCAGCCCCAGCATTTT. This translates into CAWSLPTRQPQHF. The variable domain in full, completed from reference TRBV30 and TRBJ1-5, reads SQTIHQWPATLVQPVGSPLSLECTVEGTSNPNLYWYRQAAGRGLQLLFYSVGIGQISSEVPQNLSASRPQDRQFILSSKKLLLSDSGFYLCAWSLPTRQPQHFGDGTRLSIL.

This clone occurred once. The chain couples TRBV7-9 to TRBJ2-7; TRBD2 matches 9 bases. The ends lost 0 bases at V and 7 bases at J; junction bases unmatched: 7. This CDR3 comprises 15 residues. Germline loops: CDR1 SEHNR, CDR2 FQNEAQ (reference sequence). For the CDR3, the DNA is TGTGCCAGCAGCTTAGCGGGGCTAGCGGGAAAAGAGCAGTACTTC. Protein sequence: CASSLAGLAGKEQYF. Together with reference TRBV7-9 and TRBJ2-7, the CDR3 gives the full variable domain: DTGVSQNPRHKITKRGQNVTFRCDPISEHNRLYWYRQTLGQGPEFLTYFQNEAQLEKSRLLSDRFSAERPKGSFSTLEIQRTEQGDSAMYLCASSLAGLAGKEQYFGPGTRLTVT.

The J gene is TRBJ2-5, the V gene TRBV6-5, with D possibly matching TRBD2 (7 bases). CDR1 and CDR2 from the germline V gene are MNHEY and SVGAGI. There are 15 residues in the CDR3. Trimming removed 0 bases at V and 2 bases at J, with 10 bases between. The DNA for the CDR3 is TGTGCCAGCAGTTACTCCGGGGGGCGTCAAGAGACCCAGTACTTC. Translating gives CASSYSGGRQETQYF.